This entry concerns a single T cell receptor beta chain. Generated by immunoSEQ multiplex PCR, the TCRdb table keeps only in-frame clones and is missing some. Of some 240,000 clones listed, about 81% were seen once; the top ten hold over 4%. The sample is drawn from a study of blood T cell repertoires in COVID-19. The germline gives CDR1 MDHEN, CDR2 SYDVKM. V was shortened by 7 bases and J by 6 bases, with 15 bases between the two germline ends. The CDR3 is made up of 14 amino acids. The sequenced material came from peripheral blood. This clonotype was obtained from a woman aged 70-85 years with COVID-19, enrolled during active disease. The chain couples TRBV28 to TRBJ1-4; the D is unclear. Here the CDR3 reads CASMVSGVYEKLFF. DNA of the CDR3: TGTGCCAGCATGGTTTCGGGAGTTTATGAAAAACTGTTTTTT.